The clone carrying this T cell receptor (beta chain) was seen more than once but under ten times. Its antigen is not known. This record belongs to a study of post-analysis software for immune sequencing data. The CDR3 is made up of 14 amino acids. After removal of 3 bases from V and 4 bases from J, the junction contained 2 bases not matched to a gene. The library was made from cDNA and included unique molecular identifiers. MiXCR, run by TCRdb on the PCR reads, gives a single entry per CDR3 protein. The sample carries 350,000 to 500,000 distinct CDR3 sequences, about 39% recorded once. Regarding the study as a whole: The five TRBV segments detected at higher frequency in patients than in controls included TRBV5-6, TRBV5-1 and TRBV20-1.

V is TRBV12-3 or TRBV12-4 and J is TRBJ1-2; 10 nucleotides align to TRBD1. Sequenced material: blood. The clonotype was recovered from a girl aged 2-9 years with multiple sclerosis. The CDR3 region is CASSFGQGGYGYTF. The CDR3 DNA follows: TGTGCCAGCAGTTTCGGACAGGGGGGCTATGGCTACACCTTC.